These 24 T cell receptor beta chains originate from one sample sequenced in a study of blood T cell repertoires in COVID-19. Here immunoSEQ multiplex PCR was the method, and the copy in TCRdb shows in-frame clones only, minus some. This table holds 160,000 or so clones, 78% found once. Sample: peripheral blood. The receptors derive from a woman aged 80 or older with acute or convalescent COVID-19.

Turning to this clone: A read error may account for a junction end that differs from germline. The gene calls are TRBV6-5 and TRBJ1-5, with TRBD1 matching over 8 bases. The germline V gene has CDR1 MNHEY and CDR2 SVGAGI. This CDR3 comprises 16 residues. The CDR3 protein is CASSLVGTGNNLPQHF. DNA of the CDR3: TGTGCCAGCAGTTTGGTTGGGACAGGTAACAATCTGCCCCAGCATTTT.

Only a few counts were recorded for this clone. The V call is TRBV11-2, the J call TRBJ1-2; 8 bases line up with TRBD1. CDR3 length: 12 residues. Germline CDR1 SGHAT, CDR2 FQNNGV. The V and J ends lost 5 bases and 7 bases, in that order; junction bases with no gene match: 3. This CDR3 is CASSTDRGGYTF. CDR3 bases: TGTGCCAGCAGCACAGACAGGGGTGGCTACACCTTC.

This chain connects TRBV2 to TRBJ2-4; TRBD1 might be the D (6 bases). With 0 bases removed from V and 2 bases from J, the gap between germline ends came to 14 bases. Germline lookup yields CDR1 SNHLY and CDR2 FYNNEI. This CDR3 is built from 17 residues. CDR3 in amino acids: CASSEAPWTVPKNIQYF. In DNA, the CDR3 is TGTGCCAGCAGTGAAGCGCCCTGGACAGTCCCCAAAAACATTCAGTACTTC.

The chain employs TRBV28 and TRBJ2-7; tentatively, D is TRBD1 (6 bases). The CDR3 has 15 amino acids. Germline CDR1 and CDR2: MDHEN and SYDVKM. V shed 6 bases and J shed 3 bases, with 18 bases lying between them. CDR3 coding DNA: TGTGCCAGCAGCCTTCCCGCCGGACAGCACTACGAGCAGTACTTC. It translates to CASSLPAGQHYEQYF.

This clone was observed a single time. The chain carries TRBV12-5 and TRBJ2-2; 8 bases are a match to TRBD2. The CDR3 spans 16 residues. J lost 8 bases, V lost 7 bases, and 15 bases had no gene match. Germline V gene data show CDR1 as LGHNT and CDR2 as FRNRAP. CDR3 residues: CASARGSGVTPGELFF. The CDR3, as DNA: TGTGCTAGTGCCCGGGGTAGCGGGGTCACACCTGGGGAGCTGTTTTTT.

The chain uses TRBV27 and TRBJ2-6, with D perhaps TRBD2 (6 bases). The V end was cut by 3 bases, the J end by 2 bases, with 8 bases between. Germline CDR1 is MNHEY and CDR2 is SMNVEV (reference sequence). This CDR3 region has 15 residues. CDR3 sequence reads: CASSLSGAGANVLTF. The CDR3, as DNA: TGTGCCAGCAGTTTGTCGGGGGCTGGGGCCAACGTCCTGACTTTC.

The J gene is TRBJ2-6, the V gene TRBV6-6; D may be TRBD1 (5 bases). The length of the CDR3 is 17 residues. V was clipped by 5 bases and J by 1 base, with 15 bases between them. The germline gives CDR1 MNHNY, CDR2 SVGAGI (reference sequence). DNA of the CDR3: TGTGCCAGCAGTCCCCGCCAGGGAAGGTCTGGGGCCAACGTCCTGACTTTC. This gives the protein CASSPRQGRSGANVLTF.

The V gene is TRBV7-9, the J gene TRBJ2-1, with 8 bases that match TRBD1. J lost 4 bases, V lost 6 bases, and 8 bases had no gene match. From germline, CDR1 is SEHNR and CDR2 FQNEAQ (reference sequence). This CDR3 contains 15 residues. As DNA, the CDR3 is TGTGCCAGCAGGGACGGGACAGGACCTTACAATGAGCAGTTCTTC. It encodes CASRDGTGPYNEQFF.

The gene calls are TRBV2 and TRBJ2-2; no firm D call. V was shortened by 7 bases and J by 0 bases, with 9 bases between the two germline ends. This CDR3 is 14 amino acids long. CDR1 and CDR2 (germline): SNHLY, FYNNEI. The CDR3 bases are TGTGCCAGCACGTGGCTGCCGAACACCGGGGAGCTGTTTTTT. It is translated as CASTWLPNTGELFF.

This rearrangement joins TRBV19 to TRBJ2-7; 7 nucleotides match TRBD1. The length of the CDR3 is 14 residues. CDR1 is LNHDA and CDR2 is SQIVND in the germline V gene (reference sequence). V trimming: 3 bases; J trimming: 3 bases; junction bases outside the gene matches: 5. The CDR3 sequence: CASSIAWDSYEQYF. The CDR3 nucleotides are TGTGCCAGTAGTATTGCTTGGGACAGCTACGAGCAGTACTTC.

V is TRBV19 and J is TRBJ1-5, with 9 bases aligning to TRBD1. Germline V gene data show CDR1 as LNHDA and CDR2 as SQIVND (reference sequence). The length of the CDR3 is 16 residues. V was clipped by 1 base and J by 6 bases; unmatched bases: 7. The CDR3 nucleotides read TGTGCCAGTAGTATAGGACGGGGACAGGGTGTTCAGCCCCAGCATTTT. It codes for CASSIGRGQGVQPQHF.

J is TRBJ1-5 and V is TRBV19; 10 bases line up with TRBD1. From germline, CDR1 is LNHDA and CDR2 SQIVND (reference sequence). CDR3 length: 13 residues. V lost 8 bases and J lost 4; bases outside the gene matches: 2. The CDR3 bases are TGTGCCAGTGGGGACAGGGGAAATCAGCCCCAGCATTTT. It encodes CASGDRGNQPQHF.

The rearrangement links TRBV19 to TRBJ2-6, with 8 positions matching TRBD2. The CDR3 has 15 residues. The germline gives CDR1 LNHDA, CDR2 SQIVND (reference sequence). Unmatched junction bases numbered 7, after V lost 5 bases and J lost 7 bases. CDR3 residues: CASSPGGARANVLTF. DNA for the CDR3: TGTGCCAGTAGTCCGGGGGGGGCTCGCGCCAACGTCCTGACTTTC.

The CDR3 DNA reads TGTGCCAGCAGCCGCTCTAGCGGGATCGTTTGGGAGCAGTTCTTC. It yields the protein CASSRSSGIVWEQFF. The chain is built from TRBV3-1 (or the pseudogene TRBV3-2) and TRBJ2-1; TRBD2 agrees at 9 bases. In germline, CDR1 is LGHDT, CDR2 YNNKEL (reference sequence). J was trimmed by 10 bases and V by 4 bases; bases with no gene match: 11. This CDR3 has 15 amino acids.

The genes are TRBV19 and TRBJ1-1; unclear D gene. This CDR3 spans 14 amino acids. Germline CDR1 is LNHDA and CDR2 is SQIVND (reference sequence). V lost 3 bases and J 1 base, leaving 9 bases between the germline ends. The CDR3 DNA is TGTGCCAGTAGTATGCCGGGGAAGAACACTGAAGCTTTCTTT. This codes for CASSMPGKNTEAFF.

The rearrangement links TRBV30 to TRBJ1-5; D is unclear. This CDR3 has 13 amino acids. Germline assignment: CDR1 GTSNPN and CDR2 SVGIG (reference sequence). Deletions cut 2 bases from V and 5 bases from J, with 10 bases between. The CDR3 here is CAWSSGGYQPQHF. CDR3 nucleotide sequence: TGTGCCTGGAGTTCGGGTGGGTATCAGCCCCAGCATTTT.

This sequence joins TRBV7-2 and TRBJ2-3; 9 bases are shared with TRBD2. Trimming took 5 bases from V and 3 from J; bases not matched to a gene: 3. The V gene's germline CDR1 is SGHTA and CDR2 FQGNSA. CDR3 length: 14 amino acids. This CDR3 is CASSLSGGTDTQYF. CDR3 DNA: TGTGCCAGCAGCCTCAGCGGGGGGACAGATACGCAGTATTTT.

CDR3: CASSLATGSNSPLHF. The CDR3 coding sequence is TGTGCCAGCAGCTTAGCCACCGGGAGCAATTCACCCCTCCACTTT. The rearrangement links TRBV7-8 to TRBJ1-6, with no clear D. V dropped 0 bases and J dropped 7 bases, with 10 bases sitting between them. CDR3 length: 15 residues. Germline V gene sequence: CDR1 SGHVS, CDR2 FQNEAQ.

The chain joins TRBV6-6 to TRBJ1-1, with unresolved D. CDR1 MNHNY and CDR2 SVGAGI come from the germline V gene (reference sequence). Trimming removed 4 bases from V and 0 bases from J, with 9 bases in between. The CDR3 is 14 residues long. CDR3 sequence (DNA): TGTGCCAGCAGTTCAGGCGTCATGAACACTGAAGCTTTCTTT. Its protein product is CASSSGVMNTEAFF.

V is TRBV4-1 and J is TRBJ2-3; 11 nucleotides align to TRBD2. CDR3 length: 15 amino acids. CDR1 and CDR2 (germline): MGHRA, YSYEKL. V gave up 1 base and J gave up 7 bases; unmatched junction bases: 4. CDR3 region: CASSQGASGRNTQYF. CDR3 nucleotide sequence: TGCGCCAGCAGCCAAGGGGCTAGCGGGAGGAATACGCAGTATTTT.

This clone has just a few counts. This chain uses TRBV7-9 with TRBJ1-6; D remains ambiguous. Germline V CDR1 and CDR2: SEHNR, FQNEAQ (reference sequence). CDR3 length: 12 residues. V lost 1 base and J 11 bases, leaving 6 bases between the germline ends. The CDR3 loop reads CASSLEETPLHF. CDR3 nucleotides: TGTGCCAGCAGCTTAGAAGAGACACCCCTCCACTTT.

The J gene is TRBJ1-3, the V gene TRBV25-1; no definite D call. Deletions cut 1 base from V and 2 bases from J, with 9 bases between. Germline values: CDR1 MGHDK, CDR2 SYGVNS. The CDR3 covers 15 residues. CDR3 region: CASSEFGGTGNTIYF. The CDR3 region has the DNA TGTGCCAGCAGTGAATTCGGAGGGACTGGAAACACCATATATTTT.

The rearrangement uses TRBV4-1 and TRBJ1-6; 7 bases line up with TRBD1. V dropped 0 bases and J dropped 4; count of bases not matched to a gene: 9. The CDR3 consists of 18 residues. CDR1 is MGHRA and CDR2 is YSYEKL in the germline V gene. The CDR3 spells CASSQDSVAGGYNSPLHF. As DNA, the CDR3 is TGCGCCAGCAGCCAAGATTCCGTGGCAGGGGGTTATAATTCACCCCTCCACTTT.

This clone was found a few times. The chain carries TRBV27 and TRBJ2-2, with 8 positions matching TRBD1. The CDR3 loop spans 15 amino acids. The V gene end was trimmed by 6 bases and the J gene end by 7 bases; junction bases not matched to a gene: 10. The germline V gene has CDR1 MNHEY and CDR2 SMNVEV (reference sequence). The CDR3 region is CASRTPGQVNGELFF. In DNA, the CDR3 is TGTGCCAGCAGAACACCGGGACAGGTTAACGGGGAGCTGTTTTTT.